This record covers a single T cell receptor beta chain. Its target is not known. CDR1 and CDR2 from the germline V gene are GTSNPN and SVGIG (reference sequence). The germline V and J ends were trimmed by 1 base and 4 bases, with 7 bases remaining between them. The CDR3 loop spans 13 amino acids. The sample belongs to a study of cytomegalovirus exposure and HLA in healthy donors. Looking at the study overall: Earlier sequencing of about 179 million T cells yielded 100 million to 120 million unique TCR beta sequences. General observations from the study: Previously analyzed data showed that most TCR beta V segments were productive at a frequency of about 87% or about 30%. Cytomegalovirus association was listed for roughly 160 TCR beta chains.

The PCR was carried out with 60 Vbeta primers and 13 Jbeta primers. Using immunoSEQ multiplex PCR, the repertoire was profiled, and TCRdb retains in-frame clones only, with some absent. The table records 100,000 to 150,000 clones, about 81% of them present only once. Sequencing was done on a sample of PBMCs. This TCR was sampled from a woman between 50 and 59 years old in good health and CMV-seropositive. This chain connects TRBV30 to TRBJ1-4; the D is unclear. The DNA for the CDR3 is TGTGCCTGGAGTGCAGGCCTTAATGAAAAACTGTTTTTT. This encodes CAWSAGLNEKLFF.